The rows below give T cell receptor beta chains drawn from one sample of a study of T cells in Graves' hyperthyroidism and ophthalmopathy. TCRdb re-derived calls from the multiplex PCR reads in MiXCR, one entry per CDR3 protein. The top ten clones hold more than 7% of a sample with approximately 870,000 distinct CDR3 sequences, 35% to 40% of them seen once. The sequencing sample was made of blood. The receptors originated from a man younger than 30 with Graves' hyperthyroidism. Both conserved end residues are part of each CDR3. D genes are given only for firm matches. A row's size may be missing; if present it is once, few, many or a size class.

DNA: TGCGCCAGCAGTGAGAGGGATCAGCCCCAGCATTTT; CDR3: CASSERDQPQHF; size: many; J: TRBJ1-5; D: .; V: TRBV10-2
DNA: TGCGCCAGCAGCCCGGTGGCAGGGTCCGAAAAACTGTTTTTT; CDR3: CASSPVAGSEKLFF; size: few; J: TRBJ1-4; D: .; V: TRBV5-1
DNA: TGTGCCAGCAGTACCAAAGCAGGGGCGGATGAAGCTTTCTTT; CDR3: CASSTKAGADEAFF; size: few; J: TRBJ1-1; D: .; V: TRBV6-1
DNA: TGCAGCGTTGTGGAGGGAAGTGTAACTGAAGCTTTCTTT; CDR3: CSVVEGSVTEAFF; size: .; J: TRBJ1-1; D: .; V: TRBV29-1
DNA: TGTGCCAGCAGCTTAGTGGTGGCCCCTAACTATGGCTACACCTTC; CDR3: CASSLVVAPNYGYTF; size: .; J: TRBJ1-2; D: .; V: TRBV7-8
DNA: TGTGCCAGCAGTCCCCCTCAGGGGATTGTGACTGAAGCTTTCTTT; CDR3: CASSPPQGIVTEAFF; size: .; J: TRBJ1-1; D: .; V: TRBV6-5
DNA: TGCAGCGTTGAAGGAACCGGGGGGCGCGGGGATGAGACCCAGTACTTC; CDR3: CSVEGTGGRGDETQYF; size: many; J: TRBJ2-5; D: .; V: TRBV29-1
DNA: TGTGCCAGCAGCTCAAACACCCTGTCCAGTTTTCAGCCCCAGCATTTT; CDR3: CASSSNTLSSFQPQHF; size: few; J: TRBJ1-5; D: .; V: TRBV6-5
DNA: TGTGCCAGCAGTACTTTTACAGGTTTAAGAGAGACCCAGTACTTC; CDR3: CASSTFTGLRETQYF; size: few; J: TRBJ2-5; D: .; V: TRBV2
DNA: TGTGCCAGCAACACTCTTTTGCAGCCCCAGCATTTT; CDR3: CASNTLLQPQHF; size: .; J: TRBJ1-5; D: .; V: TRBV3-1
DNA: TGCGCCAGCAGCCGCCAGGGACCCGGGTCTGATAATTCACCCCTCCACTTT; CDR3: CASSRQGPGSDNSPLHF; size: .; J: TRBJ1-6; D: .; V: TRBV5-1
DNA: TGTGCCAGTCAGACAGGGGCCTCCTACGAGCAGTACTTC; CDR3: CASQTGASYEQYF; size: .; J: TRBJ2-7; D: TRBD1; V: TRBV10-3
DNA: TGTGCCAGCAGCCACCTCGCGCAGGGCGAGCAGTACTTC; CDR3: CASSHLAQGEQYF; size: .; J: TRBJ2-7; D: .; V: TRBV7-6
DNA: TGTGCCAGCAGCTTGGGGGAGGGGATGAACACTGAAGCTTTCTTT; CDR3: CASSLGEGMNTEAFF; size: .; J: TRBJ1-1; D: .; V: TRBV7-9
DNA: TGTGCCAGCAGCCCGAGGACAGCTGGAAACACCATATATTTT; CDR3: CASSPRTAGNTIYF; size: .; J: TRBJ1-3; D: .; V: TRBV9
DNA: TGTGCCAGCAGTCCACTCATGACAGGGCGAGGTTATGGCTACACCTTC; CDR3: CASSPLMTGRGYGYTF; size: few; J: TRBJ1-2; D: TRBD1; V: TRBV6-5
DNA: TGTGCCAGCACCGGACTAGCGGGAGTATACGAGCAGTACTTC; CDR3: CASTGLAGVYEQYF; size: .; J: TRBJ2-7; D: TRBD2; V: TRBV2
DNA: TGTGCCAGCAGCTCCTCCGGTGTAAGGGACAAGCAGTACTTC; CDR3: CASSSSGVRDKQYF; size: .; J: TRBJ2-7; D: .; V: TRBV7-8
DNA: TGTGCCAGCAGCTTTATCATTAGCGGGGAAGAGCAGTACTTC; CDR3: CASSFIISGEEQYF; size: .; J: TRBJ2-7; D: TRBD2; V: TRBV9
DNA: TGCGCCAGCAGCCCCCAGGGACGGAGTAGTGGCTACACCTTC; CDR3: CASSPQGRSSGYTF; size: .; J: TRBJ1-2; D: .; V: TRBV7-2
DNA: TGCGCCAGCGGCTCCAAAGGGGGGCGCAACGAGCAGTACTTC; CDR3: CASGSKGGRNEQYF; size: .; J: TRBJ2-7; D: .; V: TRBV5-1
DNA: TGTGCCAGCAGCTTCGTTTCGGGCAAGGGAGAGACCCAGTACTTC; CDR3: CASSFVSGKGETQYF; size: few; J: TRBJ2-5; D: .; V: TRBV11-3
DNA: TGCAGTGCTAGAGATCCAGGGAACACTGAAGCTTTCTTT; CDR3: CSARDPGNTEAFF; size: few; J: TRBJ1-1; D: .; V: TRBV20-1
DNA: TGTGCCAGCAATAGAGAGGGGGATCAAGCTTTCTTT; CDR3: CASNREGDQAFF; size: .; J: TRBJ1-1; D: .; V: TRBV2
DNA: TGTGCCACCTCCGAACAGGCTAATTCACCCCTCCACTTT; CDR3: CATSEQANSPLHF; size: many; J: TRBJ1-6; D: .; V: TRBV10-3